These 6 T cell receptor beta chains originate from one sample sequenced in a study of shared clonotypes between healthy human individuals. Only in-frame clones appear in the TCRdb table, and some are missing; sequencing was by immunoSEQ multiplex PCR. The repertoire holds 1.5 million to 1.9 million clones, with 95% to 99% as singletons. The sequenced material came from naive CD4+ T cells sorted from blood. Subset noted: CD45RA+ positively selected. These receptors were obtained from a man younger than 45 in good health.

The chain links TRBV27 to TRBJ2-2; TRBD1 is a possible D gene (6 bases). This CDR3 spans 14 amino acids. Germline V gene lookup returns CDR1 MNHEY and CDR2 SMNVEV (reference sequence). Trimming took off 3 bases at V and 5 bases at J, with 10 bases between the two ends. For the CDR3, the DNA is TGTGCCAGCAGTTTGTTCAGGGGAACCGGGGAGCTGTTTTTT. Its protein is CASSLFRGTGELFF.

The rearrangement joins TRBV5-4 to TRBJ2-1; TRBD2 matches at 11 bases. The germline gives CDR1 SGHNT, CDR2 YYREEE (reference sequence). The CDR3 is 18 residues long. J lost 4 bases, V lost 4 bases, and 13 bases had no gene match. The CDR3 sequence is CASSALTSGTYPYNEQFF. The DNA for the CDR3 is TGTGCCAGCAGCGCATTGACTAGCGGGACATATCCATACAATGAGCAGTTCTTC.

This clone has more than one count but fewer than ten. V usage is TRBV7-9 and J usage is TRBJ2-7, with D possibly matching TRBD2 (6 bases). Germline CDR1 SEHNR, CDR2 FQNEAQ (reference sequence). Trimming cost V 2 bases and J 2 bases, with 10 bases left between them. The CDR3 sequence is 14 residues long. In DNA, the CDR3 is TGTGCCAGCAGCTTAATGACGGGGGCCTACGAGCAGTACTTC. This gives the protein CASSLMTGAYEQYF.

The rearrangement uses TRBV15 and TRBJ1-2; D call uncertain. In germline, CDR1 is LNHNV, CDR2 YYDKDF (reference sequence). Trimming stripped 0 bases from V and 7 bases from J, with 9 bases between. CDR3 size: 13 residues. The CDR3 sequence: CATSRDVRSGYTF. For the CDR3, the DNA is TGTGCCACCAGCAGAGATGTGCGTAGTGGCTACACCTTC.

This chain links TRBV23-1 with TRBJ2-1, with a weak D call TRBD1 (6 bases). TRBV23-1 is given ORF status, its function remaining uncertain. The V gene lost 4 bases and the J gene lost 4 bases, with 14 bases spanning the gap. The CDR3 spans 15 residues. The CDR3 loop is CASSRPGQGYNEQFF. In nucleotides, the CDR3 is TGCGCCAGCAGTCGACCGGGACAAGGGTACAATGAGCAGTTCTTC.

The sample holds one count of this clone. The chain employs TRBV6-1 and TRBJ1-1; no firm D call. V was clipped by 2 bases and J by 6 bases, with 10 bases between them. Germline V gene data show CDR1 as MNHNS and CDR2 as SASEGT. CDR3 length equals 13 residues. DNA of the CDR3: TGTGCCAGCAGTGAATTGGTACTCTCTGAAGCTTTCTTT. This sequence encodes CASSELVLSEAFF.